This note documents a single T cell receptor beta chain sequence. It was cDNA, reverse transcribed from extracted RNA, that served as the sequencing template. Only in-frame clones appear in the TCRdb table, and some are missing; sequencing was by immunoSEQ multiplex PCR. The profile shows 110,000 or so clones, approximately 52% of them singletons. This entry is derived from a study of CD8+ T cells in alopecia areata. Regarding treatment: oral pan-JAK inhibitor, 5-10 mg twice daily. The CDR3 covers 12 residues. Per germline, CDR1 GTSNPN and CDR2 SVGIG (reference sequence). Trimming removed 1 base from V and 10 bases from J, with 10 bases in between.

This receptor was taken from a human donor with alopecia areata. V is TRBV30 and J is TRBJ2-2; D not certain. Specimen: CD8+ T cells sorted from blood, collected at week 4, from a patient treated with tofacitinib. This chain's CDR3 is CAWSGLVEELFF. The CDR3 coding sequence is TGTGCCTGGAGTGGGCTAGTGGAGGAGCTGTTTTTT.